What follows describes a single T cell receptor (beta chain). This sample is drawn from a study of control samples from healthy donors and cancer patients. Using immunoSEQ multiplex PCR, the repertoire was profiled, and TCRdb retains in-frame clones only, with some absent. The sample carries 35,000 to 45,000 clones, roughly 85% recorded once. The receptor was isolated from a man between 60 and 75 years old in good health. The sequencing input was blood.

CDR3 sequence (DNA): TGTGCCAGCTCCTCGGAGGGACGGAATAATTCACCCCTCCACTTT. This translates into CASSSEGRNNSPLHF. This chain joins TRBV18 and TRBJ1-6, with D possibly TRBD1 on 5 matching bases. This CDR3 comprises 15 residues. The V gene's germline CDR1 is KGHSH and CDR2 LQKENI. V was trimmed by 6 bases and J by 5 bases, leaving 14 bases between them.